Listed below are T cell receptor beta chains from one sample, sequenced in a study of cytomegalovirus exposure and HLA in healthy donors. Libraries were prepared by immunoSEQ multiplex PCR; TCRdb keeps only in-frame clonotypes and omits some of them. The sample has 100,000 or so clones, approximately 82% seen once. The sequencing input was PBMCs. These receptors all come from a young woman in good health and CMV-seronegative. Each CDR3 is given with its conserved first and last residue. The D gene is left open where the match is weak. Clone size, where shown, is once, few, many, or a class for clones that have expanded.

CASSLGSANEKLFF TGTGCCAGCAGCTTAGGGAGCGCTAATGAAAAACTGTTTTTT NA TRBJ1-4 TRBV7-2 NA 14
CASSSRQGRRANVLTF TGTGCCAGCAGCAGTCGACAGGGCCGGCGGGCCAACGTCCTGACTTTC NA TRBJ2-6 TRBV5-4 TRBD1 16
CASSSGGTYANYGYTF TGCGCCAGCAGCTCGGGCGGGACGTATGCTAACTATGGCTACACCTTC NA TRBJ1-2 TRBV5-1 NA 16
CASSRELGINTGELFF TGCGCCAGCAGTCGAGAGCTCGGTATCAACACCGGGGAGCTGTTTTTT NA TRBJ2-2 TRBV4-3 NA 16
CASSLQGPSSATNEKLFF TGTGCCAGTAGTTTACAGGGGCCGTCGTCCGCAACTAATGAAAAACTGTTTTTT NA TRBJ1-4 TRBV19 TRBD1 18
CASSLARAVPESPLHF TGTGCCAGCAGCTTAGCGAGGGCGGTTCCCGAGTCACCCCTCCACTTT NA TRBJ1-6 TRBV7-6 NA 16
CASSQISGRASYEQYF TGTGCCAGCAGCCAAATTAGCGGGAGAGCGTCCTACGAGCAGTACTTC NA TRBJ2-7 TRBV14 TRBD2 16
CASSMGLGGYEQYF TGTGCCAGTAGTATGGGGCTAGGGGGCTACGAGCAGTACTTC NA TRBJ2-7 TRBV19 NA 14
CASSLRLVSGDNEQFF TGTGCCAGCAGTTTGAGACTAGTGTCTGGGGACAATGAGCAGTTCTTC NA TRBJ2-1 TRBV27 NA 16
CASSSTGARNRATNEKLFF TGTGCCAGCAGCTCGACGGGAGCCCGGAACAGAGCAACTAATGAAAAACTGTTTTTT NA TRBJ1-4 TRBV7-9 NA 19
CASSLLWQGETYEQYF TGTGCCAGCAGCCTTTTATGGCAGGGCGAAACCTACGAGCAGTACTTC NA TRBJ2-7 TRBV7-9 NA 16
CASSFSGFHEQYF TGTGCCAGCAGTTTTTCAGGGTTCCACGAGCAGTACTTC once TRBJ2-7 TRBV27 NA 13
CASSLFPGLLSGETQYF TGTGCCAGCAGTCTTTTCCCTGGACTACTTTCGGGGGAGACCCAGTACTTC NA TRBJ2-5 TRBV2 NA 17
CASSYLGGDTQYF TGTGCCAGCAGTTACCTAGGCGGGGATACGCAGTATTTT NA TRBJ2-3 TRBV6-5 NA 13
CASSLGAGGTSNEKLFF TGTGCCAGCAGCTTAGGGGCAGGGGGCACGTCTAATGAAAAACTGTTTTTT NA TRBJ1-4 TRBV7-9 TRBD1 17
CASSLATGTAGNTIYF TGCGCCAGCAGCTTGGCTACAGGGACCGCTGGAAACACCATATATTTT NA TRBJ1-3 TRBV5-1 NA 16
CASSRGSAGYNEQFF TGTGCCAGCAGTCGGGGATCAGCGGGTTACAATGAGCAGTTCTTC NA TRBJ2-1 TRBV27 NA 15
CASSLQGTEQYF TGTGCCAGCAGCCTACAGGGTACCGAGCAGTACTTC NA TRBJ2-7 TRBV11-2 NA 12
CASSLLRSSYEQYF TGTGCCAGCAGTTTGCTCCGGAGCTCCTACGAGCAGTACTTC NA TRBJ2-7 TRBV27 NA 14
CASSLGLASTDTQYF TGTGCCAGCAGCTTGGGGCTGGCTAGCACAGATACGCAGTATTTT NA TRBJ2-3 TRBV5-6 NA 15
CASSFSPEGARYEQYF TGTGCCAGCAGTTTTTCTCCCGAGGGGGCGCGCTACGAGCAGTACTTC NA TRBJ2-7 TRBV27 TRBD1 16
CASSIRGPGANVLTF TGTGCCAGTAGTATACGGGGTCCTGGGGCCAACGTCCTGACTTTC NA TRBJ2-6 TRBV19 NA 15
CASSSYRDTYEQYF TGTGCCAGCAGCTCTTACAGGGACACCTACGAGCAGTACTTC NA TRBJ2-7 TRBV5-4 NA 14
CATSDRNSPLHF TGTGCCACCTCGGACAGGAATTCACCCCTCCACTTT NA TRBJ1-6 TRBV6-1 TRBD1 12
CATSRGGAHQPQHF TGTGCCACCAGCAGGGGGGGGGCGCATCAGCCCCAGCATTTT NA TRBJ1-5 TRBV15 NA 14
CASSQGGTAEQFF TGTGCCAGCAGCCAAGGAGGGACTGCGGAGCAGTTCTTC NA TRBJ2-1 TRBV14 NA 13
CASSLTRQGGTQYF TGTGCCAGCAGTTTGACTAGACAGGGTGGGACCCAGTACTTC once TRBJ2-5 TRBV27 NA 14
CASSVGHSSNTGELFF TGTGCCAGCAGCGTAGGGCACAGTTCGAACACCGGGGAGCTGTTTTTT NA TRBJ2-2 TRBV9 NA 16
CASSLGQGAYLLETQYF TGTGCCAGCAGCTTGGGACAGGGGGCCTATTTGTTAGAGACCCAGTACTTC NA TRBJ2-5 TRBV7-6 TRBD1 17
CASRIRDSNYYEQYF TGTGCCAGCAGGATCCGGGATTCTAATTACTACGAGCAGTACTTC NA TRBJ2-7 TRBV5-6 NA 15
CASSQDLRVTGFHSPLHF TGTGCCAGCAGCCAAGATTTGAGAGTTACAGGGTTTCATTCACCCCTCCACTTT NA TRBJ1-6 TRBV14 NA 18
CASADRSYGYTF TGTGCCAGCGCGGACAGATCCTATGGCTACACCTTC NA TRBJ1-2 TRBV9 NA 12
CTSSQDFSKGDNKQFF TGCACCAGCAGCCAAGACTTCTCTAAGGGGGACAATAAGCAGTTCTTC NA TRBJ2-1 TRBV1 NA 16
CSARPAEGYTF TGCAGCGCCAGACCAGCGGAAGGCTACACCTTC many TRBJ1-2 TRBV29-1 NA 11
CAWITGTGVTGELFF TGTGCCTGGATCACCGGGACAGGGGTGACCGGGGAGCTGTTTTTT NA TRBJ2-2 TRBV30 TRBD1 15
CASSLERGRWYSEQFF TGTGCCAGCAGCTTAGAAAGGGGGCGCTGGTACAGTGAGCAGTTCTTC NA TRBJ2-1 TRBV11-2 TRBD1 16
CASSPRGDQPQHF TGTGCCAGCAGCCCTCGGGGGGATCAGCCCCAGCATTTT few TRBJ1-5 TRBV7-9 NA 13
CASSSTTGLGEKLFF TGCGCCAGCAGCTCGACAACAGGGTTGGGTGAAAAACTGTTTTTT NA TRBJ1-4 TRBV5-1 NA 15
CASSPRTSGGTQYF TGTGCCAGCAGCCCGCGGACTAGCGGGGGAACCCAGTACTTC NA TRBJ2-5 TRBV7-3 TRBD2 14
CASSQVLLGGGDTEAFF TGCGCCAGCAGCCAAGTACTCCTCGGTGGAGGGGACACTGAAGCTTTCTTT few TRBJ1-1 TRBV4-3 NA 17
CASSFPGNQPQHF TGTGCCAGCAGCTTTCCGGGAAATCAGCCCCAGCATTTT NA TRBJ1-5 TRBV7-2 NA 13
CASSQSSRGTTEAFF TGTGCCAGCAGTCAAAGCTCCAGGGGAACCACTGAAGCTTTCTTT NA TRBJ1-1 TRBV7-2 NA 15